The 2 T cell receptor beta chains below were found in one sample sequenced in a study of molecular identifiers for immune sequencing clone quantification. TCRdb reanalysed the PCR reads using MiXCR and keeps one entry per CDR3 protein. In the table there are around 480,000 distinct CDR3 sequences, around a fifth of which are singletons. Sequencing input: naive CD8+ T cells from blood, with Jurkat cell RNA spiked in. Subset indicated: FACS-sorted CD8+CD4-CCR7+CD45RA+ naive T cells. These TCRs come from a human donor in good health. Some libraries in this study had Jurkat cell RNA spiked in.

This clonotype was seen ten or more times. The chain joins TRBV20-1 to TRBJ1-5, with a possible D match to TRBD1 (6 bases). Germline V gene sequence: CDR1 DFQATT, CDR2 SNEGSKA (reference sequence). V shed 0 bases and J shed 7 bases, with 19 bases lying between them. There are 16 residues in the CDR3. The CDR3 loop reads CSARDLVGGRIQPQHF. DNA for the CDR3: TGCAGTGCTAGAGATCTAGTAGGGGGGCGCATCCAGCCCCAGCATTTT.

V and J are TRBV13 and TRBJ2-1; 10 positions match TRBD2. Germline CDR1 PRHDT, CDR2 FYEKMQ (reference sequence). V shed 2 bases, J shed 2 bases, and the junction held 3 bases outside the gene matches. CDR3 size: 16 residues. The DNA for the CDR3 is TGTGCCAGCAGCTTATTCAGCGGGAGGGCCTACAATGAGCAGTTCTTC. Encoded protein: CASSLFSGRAYNEQFF.